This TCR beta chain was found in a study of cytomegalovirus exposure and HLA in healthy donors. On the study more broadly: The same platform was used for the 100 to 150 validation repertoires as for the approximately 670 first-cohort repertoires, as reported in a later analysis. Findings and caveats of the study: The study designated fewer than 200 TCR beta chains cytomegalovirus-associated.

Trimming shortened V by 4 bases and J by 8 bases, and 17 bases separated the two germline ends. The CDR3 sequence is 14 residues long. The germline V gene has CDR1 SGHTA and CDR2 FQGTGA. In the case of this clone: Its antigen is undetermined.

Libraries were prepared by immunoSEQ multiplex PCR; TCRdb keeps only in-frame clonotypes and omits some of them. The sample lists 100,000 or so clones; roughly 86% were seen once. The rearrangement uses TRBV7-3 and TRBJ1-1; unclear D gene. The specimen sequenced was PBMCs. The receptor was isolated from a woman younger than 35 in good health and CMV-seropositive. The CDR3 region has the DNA TGTGCCAGCAGCTCTAACACCGAGTCGGGGGAAGCTTTCTTT. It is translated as CASSSNTESGEAFF.